Listed below are T cell receptor beta chains from one sample, sequenced in a study of early T cells in non-severe SARS-CoV-2 infection. TCRdb fed the 5' RACE reads into MiXCR, producing one record per CDR3 protein. Among around 63,000 distinct CDR3 sequences listed, 4.5% to 7.5% were seen once. The sequences come from whole blood, collected at baseline. The source of these receptors is an adult who was a healthcare worker with PCR-confirmed SARS-CoV-2 infection or an uninfected control (not recorded which). Each CDR3 is given with its conserved first and last residue. The D gene is left open where the match is weak. Size tells how often a clone was seen (once, few, many) or the class of an expanded clone, and some rows leave it out.

CATRGLAGGEQFF	TGTGCCACCAGGGGACTAGCGGGAGGTGAGCAGTTCTTC	many	TRBJ2-1	TRBD2	TRBV24-1
CASSEPFPGLAGRVYEQYF	TGTGCCAGCAGTGAACCTTTCCCGGGACTAGCGGGGCGCGTATACGAGCAGTACTTC	many	TRBJ2-7	TRBD2	TRBV6-1
CASKDGGSINTEAFF	TGCGCCAGCAAGGACGGGGGATCGATAAACACTGAAGCTTTCTTT	.	TRBJ1-1	.	TRBV5-1
CASKNRDTTEAFF	TGTGCCAGCAAGAATAGGGACACGACTGAAGCTTTCTTT	.	TRBJ1-1	.	TRBV6-5
CASSWGTHTDTQYF	TGCGCCAGCAGCTGGGGGACACACACAGATACGCAGTATTTT	many	TRBJ2-3	.	TRBV5-1
CASKIDRGSYEQYF	TGTGCCAGCAAGATAGACAGGGGGTCCTACGAGCAGTACTTC	few	TRBJ2-7	TRBD1	TRBV28
CATTPRQGWTEAFF	TGTGCCACCACCCCCCGGCAGGGGTGGACTGAAGCTTTCTTT	.	TRBJ1-1	.	TRBV19
CASSSDRGSYNEQFF	TGTGCCAGCAGCTCCGACAGGGGCTCCTACAATGAGCAGTTCTTC	many	TRBJ2-1	TRBD1	TRBV7-8
CATAGPNTGELFF	TGTGCCACCGCGGGACCAAACACCGGGGAGCTGTTTTTT	few	TRBJ2-2	.	TRBV28
CASSFGGEQFF	TGTGCCAGCAGTTTCGGCGGTGAGCAGTTCTTC	.	TRBJ2-1	.	TRBV12-3/TRBV12-4
CASSSGYNIQYF	TGTGCCAGCAGCTCAGGGTATAACATTCAGTACTTC	many	TRBJ2-4	.	TRBV7-9
CSASGRLAGNSYEQYF	TGCAGTGCTAGTGGAAGACTAGCGGGGAACTCCTACGAGCAGTACTTC	many	TRBJ2-7	TRBD2	TRBV20-1
CASSFTGASTDTQYF	TGTGCCAGCAGCTTTACAGGGGCGAGCACAGATACGCAGTATTTT	many	TRBJ2-3	TRBD1	TRBV7-3
CASSQDTSEYRREQFF	TGTGCCAGCAGCCAAGATACTAGCGAGTATCGGCGGGAGCAGTTCTTC	many	TRBJ2-1	TRBD2	TRBV4-2
CASSFTPGAGETQYF	TGTGCCAGCAGCTTCACCCCAGGGGCGGGGGAGACCCAGTACTTC	many	TRBJ2-5	.	TRBV11-2
CASSSDGGTGSGYTF	TGTGCCAGCAGTTCCGATGGCGGGACAGGATCCGGCTACACCTTC	.	TRBJ1-2	TRBD1	TRBV6-5
CATSDPGGGGGSEQFF	TGTGCCACCAGTGATCCCGGCGGAGGAGGGGGCAGTGAGCAGTTCTTC	few	TRBJ2-1	.	TRBV24-1
CASSTTVGYSMNTEAFF	TGCGCCAGCAGTACAACCGTAGGCTATTCCATGAACACTGAAGCTTTCTTT	many	TRBJ1-1	.	TRBV10-2
CASSLGTGGSAYGYTF	TGTGCCAGCAGCTTGGGGACAGGGGGAAGCGCCTATGGCTACACCTTC	many	TRBJ1-2	TRBD1	TRBV5-5
CATSDRAAGQGRNEQYF	TGTGCCACCAGTGACCGCGCAGCCGGACAGGGCAGGAACGAGCAGTACTTC	many	TRBJ2-7	TRBD1	TRBV24-1
CAIGPGLNTEAFF	TGTGCCATCGGGCCGGGGTTGAACACTGAAGCTTTCTTT	.	TRBJ1-1	.	TRBV10-3
CASSLVQANYGYTF	TGCGCCAGCAGCTTGGTTCAGGCGAACTATGGCTACACCTTC	many	TRBJ1-2	.	TRBV5-1